Listed below are T cell receptor beta chains from one sample, sequenced in a study of T cells in localized non-small cell lung cancer. Clones were read by immunoSEQ multiplex PCR, and TCRdb kept only the in-frame ones, dropping some. The sample contains tens of thousands of clones, 70% to 90% of which appear only once. Material: peripheral blood, obtained before any cancer treatment. These receptors all stem from a female donor of 60 years or more with stage I lung adenocarcinoma. Each CDR3 is given with its conserved first and last residue. D genes are given only for firm matches. Size is omitted from some rows. Given values are once, few, many or a class for expanded clones.

clone size: NA
J gene: TRBJ2-5
D gene: NA
V gene: TRBV4-2
CDR3 DNA: TGTGCCAGCTCAATCGCAGGGATCCAAGAGACCCAGTACTTC
CDR3 protein: CASSIAGIQETQYF

clone size: few
J gene: TRBJ1-2
D gene: TRBD1
V gene: TRBV7-9
CDR3 DNA: TGTGCCAGCAGCTCCGGGACAGGGGGAGTCTATGGCTACACCTTC
CDR3 protein: CASSSGTGGVYGYTF

clone size: NA
J gene: TRBJ1-2
D gene: TRBD1
V gene: TRBV5-6
CDR3 DNA: TGTGCCAGCTTCGCGAGGACAGGGACCCATGGCTACACCTTC
CDR3 protein: CASFARTGTHGYTF

clone size: NA
J gene: TRBJ2-3
D gene: TRBD2
V gene: TRBV27
CDR3 DNA: TGTGCCAGCAGTCCCATTCTCGGGACTAGCAGGGGAGATACGCAGTATTTT
CDR3 protein: CASSPILGTSRGDTQYF

clone size: NA
J gene: TRBJ2-3
D gene: NA
V gene: TRBV5-1
CDR3 DNA: TGCGCCAGCAGCTTGGAAGCCACAGATACGCAGTATTTT
CDR3 protein: CASSLEATDTQYF

clone size: NA
J gene: TRBJ2-7
D gene: TRBD1
V gene: TRBV5-1
CDR3 DNA: TGCGCCAGCAGCCCCGGGACAGGTAAGGGCGAGCAGTACTTC
CDR3 protein: CASSPGTGKGEQYF

clone size: once
J gene: TRBJ2-3
D gene: TRBD2
V gene: TRBV6-5
CDR3 DNA: TGTGCCAGCAGCCCGGGACTAGGCACAGATACGCAGTATTTT
CDR3 protein: CASSPGLGTDTQYF

clone size: NA
J gene: TRBJ2-7
D gene: NA
V gene: TRBV7-9
CDR3 DNA: TGTGCCAGCAGCTTACCGGTTACAAGCTCCTACGAGCAGTACTTC
CDR3 protein: CASSLPVTSSYEQYF

clone size: NA
J gene: TRBJ2-2
D gene: NA
V gene: TRBV6-1
CDR3 DNA: TGTGCCAGCAGTGAAGCGCAAGGAACCGGGGAGCTGTTTTTT
CDR3 protein: CASSEAQGTGELFF

clone size: NA
J gene: TRBJ1-1
D gene: TRBD1
V gene: TRBV29-1
CDR3 DNA: TGCAGCGTGGGACAGGGGTATACTGAAGCTTTCTTT
CDR3 protein: CSVGQGYTEAFF

clone size: NA
J gene: TRBJ2-1
D gene: NA
V gene: TRBV5-1
CDR3 DNA: TGCGCCAGCAGCTTGGGAGGGAGACCACTCTTC
CDR3 protein: CASSLGGRPLF

clone size: NA
J gene: TRBJ2-2
D gene: NA
V gene: TRBV2
CDR3 DNA: TGTGCCAGCAGTGATGAAAGGACGACGGAGCTGTTTTTT
CDR3 protein: CASSDERTTELFF

clone size: NA
J gene: TRBJ1-3
D gene: NA
V gene: TRBV7-3
CDR3 DNA: TGTGCCAGCAGCCTACAGGGTTCTAACACCATATATTTT
CDR3 protein: CASSLQGSNTIYF

clone size: NA
J gene: TRBJ1-1
D gene: NA
V gene: TRBV20-1
CDR3 DNA: TGCAGTGCTAGGCAAACTGAAGCTTTCTTT
CDR3 protein: CSARQTEAFF

clone size: NA
J gene: TRBJ2-1
D gene: NA
V gene: TRBV5-4
CDR3 DNA: TGTGCCACCACCCCCGCTTCGTCCAATGAGCAGTTCTTC
CDR3 protein: CATTPASSNEQFF

clone size: NA
J gene: TRBJ2-7
D gene: NA
V gene: TRBV28
CDR3 DNA: TGTGCCAGCAGTCCAGCGCCAACTCTTTTTAACTACGAGCAGTACTTC
CDR3 protein: CASSPAPTLFNYEQYF

clone size: NA
J gene: TRBJ1-2
D gene: NA
V gene: TRBV9
CDR3 DNA: TGTGCCAGCAGCTCCCCGATTGGAGTCGTGGGCAACTATGGCTACACCTTC
CDR3 protein: CASSSPIGVVGNYGYTF

clone size: NA
J gene: TRBJ2-2
D gene: NA
V gene: TRBV11-2
CDR3 DNA: TGTGCCAGCAGCCCCGGACAGCTAAGCACCGGGGAGCTGTTTTTT
CDR3 protein: CASSPGQLSTGELFF

clone size: NA
J gene: TRBJ1-1
D gene: NA
V gene: TRBV5-1
CDR3 DNA: TGCGCCAGCAGCGACGGGGTGACTGAAGCTTTCTTT
CDR3 protein: CASSDGVTEAFF

clone size: NA
J gene: TRBJ2-7
D gene: TRBD1
V gene: TRBV5-1
CDR3 DNA: TGCGCCAGCGGATCCGGGACAGGGTCCTACGAGCAGTACTTC
CDR3 protein: CASGSGTGSYEQYF

clone size: NA
J gene: TRBJ1-2
D gene: TRBD1
V gene: TRBV6-5
CDR3 DNA: TGTGCCAGCATTCCAGGGACAGGGCATGGCTACACCTTC
CDR3 protein: CASIPGTGHGYTF

clone size: NA
J gene: TRBJ2-7
D gene: TRBD2
V gene: TRBV29-1
CDR3 DNA: TGCAGCGTTGAAAGGACTAGCGGTCGTACCTACGAGCAGTACTTC
CDR3 protein: CSVERTSGRTYEQYF

clone size: few
J gene: TRBJ1-2
D gene: TRBD1
V gene: TRBV6-1
CDR3 DNA: TGTGCCATCAGTCCCGGGACAGGTGGTTATGGCTACACCTTC
CDR3 protein: CAISPGTGGYGYTF

clone size: NA
J gene: TRBJ1-1
D gene: TRBD1
V gene: TRBV30
CDR3 DNA: TGTGCCTGGAGTGTAGACAGGGCGAAAGCTTTCTTT
CDR3 protein: CAWSVDRAKAFF

clone size: NA
J gene: TRBJ2-1
D gene: TRBD2
V gene: TRBV9
CDR3 DNA: TGTGCCAGCAGCGTTCCCGGGACTAGCATTGGTAATGAGCAGTTCTTC
CDR3 protein: CASSVPGTSIGNEQFF

clone size: NA
J gene: TRBJ1-1
D gene: NA
V gene: TRBV7-9
CDR3 DNA: TGTGCCAGCAGCCCACCGGAAGCTTTCTTT
CDR3 protein: CASSPPEAFF

clone size: NA
J gene: TRBJ2-4
D gene: TRBD1
V gene: TRBV6-5
CDR3 DNA: TGTGCCAGCAGGGGACAGGGCTTGAACATTCAGTACTTC
CDR3 protein: CASRGQGLNIQYF

clone size: NA
J gene: TRBJ2-5
D gene: NA
V gene: TRBV5-1
CDR3 DNA: TGCGCCAGCAGCTTGGCGGGACAAGGACAAGAGACCCAGTACTTC
CDR3 protein: CASSLAGQGQETQYF

clone size: NA
J gene: TRBJ1-6
D gene: NA
V gene: TRBV27
CDR3 DNA: TGTGCCAGCAGTTTTACGGGAGCGACCTCTTATAATTCACCCCTCCACTTT
CDR3 protein: CASSFTGATSYNSPLHF

clone size: NA
J gene: TRBJ2-1
D gene: NA
V gene: TRBV6-1
CDR3 DNA: TGTGCCAGCAGTAAGTGGAGTGAGCAGTTCTTC
CDR3 protein: CASSKWSEQFF

clone size: few
J gene: TRBJ2-5
D gene: TRBD1
V gene: TRBV5-5
CDR3 DNA: TGTGCCAGCAGCCGTCCCGGGACAGGGGTTCTGCAAGAGACCCAGTACTTC
CDR3 protein: CASSRPGTGVLQETQYF

clone size: NA
J gene: TRBJ2-1
D gene: NA
V gene: TRBV6-1
CDR3 DNA: TGTGCCAGCAGAAAGTACAATGAGCAGTTCTTC
CDR3 protein: CASRKYNEQFF

clone size: NA
J gene: TRBJ2-3
D gene: NA
V gene: TRBV19
CDR3 DNA: TGTGCCAGTAGTATAGGATCGAGAGTCACATTCAGAACTAGCACAGATACGCAGTATTTT
CDR3 protein: CASSIGSRVTFRTSTDTQYF

clone size: NA
J gene: TRBJ2-5
D gene: TRBD2
V gene: TRBV7-9
CDR3 DNA: TGTGCCAGCACGGGACTAGCGGAACAAGAGACCCAGTACTTC
CDR3 protein: CASTGLAEQETQYF

clone size: NA
J gene: TRBJ2-1
D gene: TRBD2
V gene: TRBV27
CDR3 DNA: TGTGCCAGCAGTTTCTTATCGGGAGGGTTGGATGAGCAGTTCTTC
CDR3 protein: CASSFLSGGLDEQFF

clone size: NA
J gene: TRBJ2-3
D gene: TRBD2
V gene: TRBV11-3
CDR3 DNA: TGTGCCAGCAGCTTAGGAGCGGGGGGGCCCACAGATACGCAGTATTTT
CDR3 protein: CASSLGAGGPTDTQYF

clone size: NA
J gene: TRBJ1-6
D gene: NA
V gene: TRBV18
CDR3 DNA: TGTGCCAGCTCACCATCGGGCCGCGGGAATTCACCCCTCCACTTT
CDR3 protein: CASSPSGRGNSPLHF

clone size: NA
J gene: TRBJ1-1
D gene: TRBD1
V gene: TRBV18
CDR3 DNA: TGTGCCAGCTCCGGACAGGGGGGTACTGAAGCTTTCTTT
CDR3 protein: CASSGQGGTEAFF

clone size: NA
J gene: TRBJ2-7
D gene: TRBD1
V gene: TRBV5-6
CDR3 DNA: TGTGCCAGCAGCTTTTATTGGGACAGGGGATTACCACCCTACGAGCAGTACTTC
CDR3 protein: CASSFYWDRGLPPYEQYF

clone size: NA
J gene: TRBJ1-4
D gene: TRBD1
V gene: TRBV27
CDR3 DNA: TGTGCCAGCAGTAGGACAGGAAACTTCGCAACTAATGAAAAACTGTTTTTT
CDR3 protein: CASSRTGNFATNEKLFF

clone size: NA
J gene: TRBJ1-2
D gene: TRBD1
V gene: TRBV29-1
CDR3 DNA: TGCAGCGTACCGAACCCGGACAGGCGGAACTATGGCTACACCTTC
CDR3 protein: CSVPNPDRRNYGYTF

clone size: NA
J gene: TRBJ1-1
D gene: TRBD1
V gene: TRBV9
CDR3 DNA: TGTGCCAGCAGCAATCACAGGGGGCCCTCTGAAGCTTTCTTT
CDR3 protein: CASSNHRGPSEAFF

clone size: NA
J gene: TRBJ1-1
D gene: NA
V gene: TRBV5-6
CDR3 DNA: TGTGCCAGCAGCTCCTACAGGAACATGAACACTGAAGCTTTCTTT
CDR3 protein: CASSSYRNMNTEAFF

clone size: NA
J gene: TRBJ1-5
D gene: NA
V gene: TRBV6-5
CDR3 DNA: TGTGCCAGCAGCTCCCAGAGGTCGGGCAATCAGCCCCAGCATTTT
CDR3 protein: CASSSQRSGNQPQHF

clone size: NA
J gene: TRBJ2-5
D gene: NA
V gene: TRBV4-1
CDR3 DNA: TGCGCCAGCAGCCAAGTCGTAGGGGTGGCACAAGAGACCCAGTACTTC
CDR3 protein: CASSQVVGVAQETQYF

clone size: NA
J gene: TRBJ1-5
D gene: NA
V gene: TRBV2
CDR3 DNA: TGTGCCAGTGTAGGACAGATGAATCAGCCCCAGCATTTT
CDR3 protein: CASVGQMNQPQHF

clone size: NA
J gene: TRBJ1-5
D gene: NA
V gene: TRBV2
CDR3 DNA: TGTGCCAGCAGTGGCGGGGGCGGTAATCAGCCCCAGCATTTT
CDR3 protein: CASSGGGGNQPQHF

clone size: NA
J gene: TRBJ2-7
D gene: NA
V gene: TRBV10-1
CDR3 DNA: TGCGCCAGCAGGCAGGGATCCTACGAGCAGTACTTC
CDR3 protein: CASRQGSYEQYF